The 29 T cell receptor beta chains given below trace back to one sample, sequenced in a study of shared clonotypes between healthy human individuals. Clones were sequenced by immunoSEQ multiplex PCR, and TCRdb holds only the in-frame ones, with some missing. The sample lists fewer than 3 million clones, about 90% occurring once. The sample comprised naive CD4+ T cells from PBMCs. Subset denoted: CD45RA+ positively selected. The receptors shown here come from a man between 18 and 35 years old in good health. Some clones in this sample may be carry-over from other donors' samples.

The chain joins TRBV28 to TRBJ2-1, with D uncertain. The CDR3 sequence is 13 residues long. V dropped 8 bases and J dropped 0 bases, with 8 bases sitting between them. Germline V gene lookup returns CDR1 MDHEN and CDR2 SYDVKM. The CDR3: CASCPSSYNEQFF. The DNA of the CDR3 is TGTGCCAGCTGTCCGAGCTCCTACAATGAGCAGTTCTTC.

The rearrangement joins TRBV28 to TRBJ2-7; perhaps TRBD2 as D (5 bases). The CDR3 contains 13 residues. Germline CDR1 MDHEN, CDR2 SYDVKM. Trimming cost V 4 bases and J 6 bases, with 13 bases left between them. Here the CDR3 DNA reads TGTGCCAGCAGTTATCCGGGAACGGGCGAGCAGTACTTC. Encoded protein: CASSYPGTGEQYF.

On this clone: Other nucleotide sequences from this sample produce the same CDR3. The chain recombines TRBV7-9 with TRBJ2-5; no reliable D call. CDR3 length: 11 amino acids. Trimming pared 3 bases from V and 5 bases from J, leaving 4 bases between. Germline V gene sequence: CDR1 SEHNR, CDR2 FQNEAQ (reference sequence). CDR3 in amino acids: CASSLQETQYF. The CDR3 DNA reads TGTGCCAGCAGCTTGCAGGAGACCCAGTACTTC.

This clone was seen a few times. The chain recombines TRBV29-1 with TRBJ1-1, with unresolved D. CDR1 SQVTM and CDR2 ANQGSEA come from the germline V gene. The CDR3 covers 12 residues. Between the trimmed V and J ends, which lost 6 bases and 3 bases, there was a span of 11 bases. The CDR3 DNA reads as TGCAGCGTCCTGCGACAAGACACTGAAGCTTTCTTT. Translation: CSVLRQDTEAFF.

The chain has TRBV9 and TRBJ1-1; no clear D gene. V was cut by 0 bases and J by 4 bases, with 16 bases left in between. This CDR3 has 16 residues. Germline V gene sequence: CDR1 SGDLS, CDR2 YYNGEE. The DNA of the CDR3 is TGTGCCAGCAGCGTAGACCCCCTCGTGGGCGGCACTGAAGCTTTCTTT. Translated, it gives CASSVDPLVGGTEAFF. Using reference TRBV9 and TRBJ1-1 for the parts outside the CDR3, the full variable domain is DSGVTQTPKHLITATGQRVTLRCSPRSGDLSVYWYQQSLDQGLQFLIQYYNGEERAKGNILERFSAQQFPDLHSELNLSSLELGDSALYFCASSVDPLVGGTEAFFGQGTRLTVV.

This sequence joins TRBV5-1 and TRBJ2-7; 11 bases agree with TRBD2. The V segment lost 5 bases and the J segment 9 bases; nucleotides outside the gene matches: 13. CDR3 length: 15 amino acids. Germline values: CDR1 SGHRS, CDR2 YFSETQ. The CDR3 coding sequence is TGCGCCAGCAGGGCCACCGGGACTAGCGGCTCCGGGCAGTACTTC. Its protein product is CASRATGTSGSGQYF.

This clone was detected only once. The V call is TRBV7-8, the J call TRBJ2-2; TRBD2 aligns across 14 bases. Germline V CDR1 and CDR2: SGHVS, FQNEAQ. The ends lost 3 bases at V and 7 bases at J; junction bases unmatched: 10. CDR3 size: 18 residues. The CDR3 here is CASSLRLAGGMEVGELFF. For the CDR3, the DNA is TGTGCCAGCAGCTTGAGACTAGCGGGAGGGATGGAGGTCGGGGAGCTGTTTTTT. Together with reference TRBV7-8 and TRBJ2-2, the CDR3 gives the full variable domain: GAGVSQSPRYKVAKRGQDVALRCDPISGHVSLFWYQQALGQGPEFLTYFQNEAQLDKSGLPSDRFFAERPEGSVSTLKIQRTQQEDSAVYLCASSLRLAGGMEVGELFFGEGSRLTVL.

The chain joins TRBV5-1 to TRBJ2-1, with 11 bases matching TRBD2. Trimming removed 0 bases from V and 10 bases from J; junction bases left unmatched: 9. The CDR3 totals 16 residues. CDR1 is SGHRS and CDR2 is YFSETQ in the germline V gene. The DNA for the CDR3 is TGCGCCAGCAGCTTGGAAGGTAGCGGGAGGGCCCGGGAGCAGTTCTTC. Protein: CASSLEGSGRAREQFF. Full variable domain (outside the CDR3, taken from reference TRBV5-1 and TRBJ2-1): KAGVTQTPRYLIKTRGQQVTLSCSPISGHRSVSWYQQTPGQGLQFLFEYFSETQRNKGNFPGRFSGRQFSNSRSEMNVSTLELGDSALYLCASSLEGSGRAREQFFGPGTRLTVL.

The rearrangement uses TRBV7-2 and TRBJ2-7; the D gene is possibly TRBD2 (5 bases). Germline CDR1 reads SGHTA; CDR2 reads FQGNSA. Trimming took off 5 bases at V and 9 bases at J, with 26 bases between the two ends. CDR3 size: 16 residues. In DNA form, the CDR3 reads TGTGCCAGCAGCCCTCTCACTAGAACCGTAGGTTTCGGGCAGTACTTC. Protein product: CASSPLTRTVGFGQYF.

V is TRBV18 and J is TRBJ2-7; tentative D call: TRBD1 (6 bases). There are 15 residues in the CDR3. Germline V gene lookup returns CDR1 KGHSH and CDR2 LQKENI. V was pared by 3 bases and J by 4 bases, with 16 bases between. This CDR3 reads CASSPTQGVVYEQYF. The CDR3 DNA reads TGTGCCAGCTCACCGACACAGGGTGTAGTATACGAGCAGTACTTC.

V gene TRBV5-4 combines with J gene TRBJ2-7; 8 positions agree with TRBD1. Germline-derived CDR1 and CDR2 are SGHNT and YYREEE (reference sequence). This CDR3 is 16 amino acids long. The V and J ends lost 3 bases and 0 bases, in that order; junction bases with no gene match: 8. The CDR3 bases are TGTGCCAGCAGCTCAGACAGGGGTGCCCACTCCTACGAGCAGTACTTC. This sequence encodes CASSSDRGAHSYEQYF.

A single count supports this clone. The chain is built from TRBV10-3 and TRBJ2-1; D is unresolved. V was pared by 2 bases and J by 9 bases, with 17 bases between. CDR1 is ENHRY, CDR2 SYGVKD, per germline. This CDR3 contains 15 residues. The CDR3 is CAISETNPEVGEQFF. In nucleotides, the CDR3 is TGTGCCATCAGTGAGACTAACCCAGAAGTAGGTGAGCAGTTCTTC.

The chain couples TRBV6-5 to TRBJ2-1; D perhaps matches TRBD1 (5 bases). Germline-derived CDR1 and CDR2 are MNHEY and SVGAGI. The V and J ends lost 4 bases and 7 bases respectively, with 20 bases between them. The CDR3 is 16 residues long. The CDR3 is CASSSSKGVRGNEQFF. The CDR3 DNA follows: TGTGCCAGCAGTTCTTCCAAAGGGGTGAGAGGAAATGAGCAGTTCTTC.

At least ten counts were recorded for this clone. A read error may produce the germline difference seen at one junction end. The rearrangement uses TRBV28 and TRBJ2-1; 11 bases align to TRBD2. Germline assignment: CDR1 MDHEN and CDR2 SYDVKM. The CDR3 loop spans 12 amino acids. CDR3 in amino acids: CASSSTMTSGVF. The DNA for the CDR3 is TGTGCCAGCAGTTCCACGATGACTAGCGGGGTCTTC. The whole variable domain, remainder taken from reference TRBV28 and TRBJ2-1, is DVKVTQSSRYLVKRTGEKVFLECVQDMDHENMFWYRQDPGLGLRLIYFSYDVKMKEKGDIPEGYSVSREKKERFSLILESASTNQTSMYLCASSSTMTSGVFGPGTRLTVL.

CDR3 amino acids: CASSPGLLVNTEAFF. The DNA of the CDR3 is TGTGCCAGCTCACCAGGGCTGCTAGTGAACACTGAAGCTTTCTTT. The chain combines TRBV18 with TRBJ1-1; D is undetermined. Trimming stripped 2 bases from V and 0 bases from J, with 10 bases between. The CDR3 extends over 15 amino acids. Looked up from germline, CDR1 is KGHSH and CDR2 is LQKENI.

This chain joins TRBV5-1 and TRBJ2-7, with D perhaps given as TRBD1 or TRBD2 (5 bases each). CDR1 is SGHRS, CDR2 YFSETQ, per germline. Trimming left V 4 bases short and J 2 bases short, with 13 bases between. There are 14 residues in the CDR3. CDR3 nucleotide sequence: TGCGCCAGCAGCACGGGACGGGCAGCCTACGAGCAGTACTTC. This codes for CASSTGRAAYEQYF.

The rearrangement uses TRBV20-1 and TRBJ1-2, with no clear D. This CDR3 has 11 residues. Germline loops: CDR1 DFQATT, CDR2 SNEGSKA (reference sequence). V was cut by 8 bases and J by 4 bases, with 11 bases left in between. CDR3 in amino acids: CSPKGFYGYTF. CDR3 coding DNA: TGCAGTCCCAAAGGCTTCTATGGCTACACCTTC.

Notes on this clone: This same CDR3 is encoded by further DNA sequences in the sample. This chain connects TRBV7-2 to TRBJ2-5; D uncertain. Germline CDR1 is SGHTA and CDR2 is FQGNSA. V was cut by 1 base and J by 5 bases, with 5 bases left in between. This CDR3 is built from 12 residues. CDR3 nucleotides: TGTGCCAGCAGCTTAGTAGGGGAGACCCAGTACTTC. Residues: CASSLVGETQYF.

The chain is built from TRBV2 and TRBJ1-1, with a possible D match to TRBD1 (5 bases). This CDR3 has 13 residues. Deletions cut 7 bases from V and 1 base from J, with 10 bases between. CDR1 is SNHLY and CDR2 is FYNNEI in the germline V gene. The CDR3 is CASTSGANTEAFF. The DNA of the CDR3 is TGTGCCAGCACCTCTGGGGCGAACACTGAAGCTTTCTTT.

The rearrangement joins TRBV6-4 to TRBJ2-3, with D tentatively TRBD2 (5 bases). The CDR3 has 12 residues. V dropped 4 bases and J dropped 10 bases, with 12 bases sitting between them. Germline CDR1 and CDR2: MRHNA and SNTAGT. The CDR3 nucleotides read TGTGCCAGCAGTGCTCGGGGTGGGGCGCAGTATTTT. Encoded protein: CASSARGGAQYF.

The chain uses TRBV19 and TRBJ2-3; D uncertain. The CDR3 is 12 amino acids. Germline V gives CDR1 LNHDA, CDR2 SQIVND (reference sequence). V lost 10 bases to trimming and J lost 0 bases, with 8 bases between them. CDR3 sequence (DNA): TGTGCCACAGCACTGAGCACAGATACGCAGTATTTT. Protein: CATALSTDTQYF.

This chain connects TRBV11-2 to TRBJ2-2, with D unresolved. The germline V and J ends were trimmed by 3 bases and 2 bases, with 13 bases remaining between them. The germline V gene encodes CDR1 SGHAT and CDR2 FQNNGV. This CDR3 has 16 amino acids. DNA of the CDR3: TGTGCCAGCAGCTTTTTCACGGGTATAAACACCGGGGAGCTGTTTTTT. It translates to CASSFFTGINTGELFF. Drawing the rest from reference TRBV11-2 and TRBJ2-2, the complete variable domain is EAGVAQSPRYKIIEKRQSVAFWCNPISGHATLYWYQQILGQGPKLLIQFQNNGVVDDSQLPKDRFSAERLKGVDSTLKIQPAKLEDSAVYLCASSFFTGINTGELFFGEGSRLTVL.

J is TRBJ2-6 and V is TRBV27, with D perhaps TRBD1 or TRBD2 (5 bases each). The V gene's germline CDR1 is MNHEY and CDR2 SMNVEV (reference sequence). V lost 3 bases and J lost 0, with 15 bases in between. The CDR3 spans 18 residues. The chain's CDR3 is CASSFGTNLLSGANVLTF. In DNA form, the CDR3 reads TGTGCCAGCAGTTTCGGGACGAATCTCCTCTCTGGGGCCAACGTCCTGACTTTC.

CDR3: CASSVGGAANYGYTF. CDR3 DNA: TGTGCCAGCAGTGTAGGGGGCGCAGCTAACTATGGCTACACCTTC. The gene calls are TRBV27 and TRBJ1-2, with 7 positions matching TRBD1. The CDR3 runs to 15 residues. Germline lookup yields CDR1 MNHEY and CDR2 SMNVEV (reference sequence). The V gene end was trimmed by 5 bases and the J gene end by 0 bases; junction bases not matched to a gene: 6.

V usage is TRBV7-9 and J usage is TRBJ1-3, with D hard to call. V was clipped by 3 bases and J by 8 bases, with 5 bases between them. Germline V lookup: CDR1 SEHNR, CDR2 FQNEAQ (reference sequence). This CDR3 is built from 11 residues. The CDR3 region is CASSFGDTIYF. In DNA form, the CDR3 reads TGTGCCAGCAGCTTCGGGGACACCATATATTTT.

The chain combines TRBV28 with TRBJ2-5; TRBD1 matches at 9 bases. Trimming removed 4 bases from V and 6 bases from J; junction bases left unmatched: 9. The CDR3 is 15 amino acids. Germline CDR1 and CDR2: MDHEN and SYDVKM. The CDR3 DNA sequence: TGTGCCAGCAGTTCCCCCGGGACAGGGAGTAAGACCCAGTACTTC. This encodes CASSSPGTGSKTQYF.

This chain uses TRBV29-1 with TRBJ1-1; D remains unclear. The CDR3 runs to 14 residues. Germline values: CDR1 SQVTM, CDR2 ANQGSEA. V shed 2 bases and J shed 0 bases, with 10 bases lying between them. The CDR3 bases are TGCAGCGTTGAAACCCTCACTTTGAACACTGAAGCTTTCTTT. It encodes CSVETLTLNTEAFF.

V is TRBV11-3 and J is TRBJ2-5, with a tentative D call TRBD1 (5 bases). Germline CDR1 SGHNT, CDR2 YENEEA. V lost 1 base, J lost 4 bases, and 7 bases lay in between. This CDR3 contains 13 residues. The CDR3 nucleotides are TGTGCCAGCAGCTTAGGCCAGGGAGAGACCCAGTACTTC. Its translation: CASSLGQGETQYF.

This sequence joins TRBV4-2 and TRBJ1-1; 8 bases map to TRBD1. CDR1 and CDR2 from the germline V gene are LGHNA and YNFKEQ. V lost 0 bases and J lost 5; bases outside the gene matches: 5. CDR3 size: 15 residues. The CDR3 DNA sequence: TGTGCCAGCAGCCAAGATGCCCGACAGGGGACTGAAGCTTTCTTT. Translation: CASSQDARQGTEAFF.